A single sample gave rise to the 29 T cell receptor beta chains below, sequenced in a study of Graves' ophthalmopathy and Graves' hyperthyroidism. TCR beta CDR3 regions were amplified from RNA transcripts. RT-PCR was first run with HTBI primers, then multiplex PCR in a second round. Using its own MiXCR run on the multiplex PCR reads, TCRdb lists one record per CDR3 protein. The sample includes approximately 1.2 million distinct CDR3 sequences, about 38% of them seen just once. Specimen: peripheral blood or thyroid tissue (not recorded which). The receptors originated from an adult man with Graves' hyperthyroidism.

J is TRBJ1-2 and V is TRBV10-2; no reliable D call. Between the trimmed V and J ends, which lost 6 bases and 5 bases, there was a span of 19 bases. The germline CDR1 and CDR2 sequences are WSHSY and SAAADI. This CDR3 contains 15 residues. DNA for the CDR3: TGCGCCAGCAGCTTAGCAGGCCAGGAGCCATATGGCTACACCTTC. Its translation is CASSLAGQEPYGYTF.

This clonotype was counted a few times. The chain couples TRBV6-5 to TRBJ1-2; 9 bases fit TRBD1. The germline gives CDR1 MNHEY, CDR2 SVGAGI. Losses at the gene ends were 7 bases for V and 7 bases for J; bases not matched to a gene: 16. The CDR3 sequence is 16 residues long. CDR3 DNA: TGTGCCAGCACCGACCGTCTTCGTGGGGACAGGGTTGGCTACACCTTC. Translation gives CASTDRLRGDRVGYTF.

Ten or more counts support this clonotype. J is TRBJ1-1 and V is TRBV6-5; TRBD1 matches 7 bases. The V gene's germline CDR1 is MNHEY and CDR2 SVGAGI. V lost 6 bases, J lost 1 base, and 8 bases stayed unmatched. The CDR3 consists of 15 residues. The CDR3 protein is CASRPDRASNTEAFF. The CDR3 DNA sequence: TGTGCCAGCAGACCAGACAGGGCCTCGAACACTGAAGCTTTCTTT.

The chain is built from TRBV30 and TRBJ1-6, with 7 bases matching TRBD1. V gave up 6 bases and J gave up 7 bases; unmatched junction bases: 6. CDR1 is GTSNPN, CDR2 SVGIG, per germline (reference sequence). The CDR3 is 13 amino acids. The CDR3 DNA is TGTGCCTGCGGCCAGGGGGTGAATTCACCCCTCCACTTT. Encoded protein: CACGQGVNSPLHF. The full variable domain, completed using reference TRBV30 and TRBJ1-6, is SQTIHQWPATLVQPVGSPLSLECTVEGTSNPNLYWYRQAAGRGLQLLFYSVGIGQISSEVPQNLSASRPQDRQFILSSKKLLLSDSGFYLCACGQGVNSPLHFGNGTRLTVT.

This CDR3 is CSDTTTEAFF. In DNA, the CDR3 is TGCAGCGATACGACGACTGAAGCTTTCTTT. This chain uses TRBV29-1 with TRBJ1-1; D uncertain. CDR3 length equals 10 residues. Germline CDR1 and CDR2: SQVTM and ANQGSEA. V was shortened by 7 bases and J by 5 bases, with 8 bases between the two germline ends.

The sample holds many counts of this clonotype. The genes are TRBV7-2 and TRBJ2-7, with 11 bases lining up with TRBD2. Germline V gene data show CDR1 as SGHTA and CDR2 as FQGNSA. The V segment lost 5 bases and the J segment 9 bases; nucleotides outside the gene matches: 9. This CDR3 is built from 14 residues. The chain's CDR3 is CASSPNSGGAAQYF. The CDR3 nucleotides read TGTGCCAGCAGCCCAAATAGCGGGGGGGCCGCGCAGTACTTC.

For this clonotype: It may be a read error: a sequence one base away is much more abundant. The chain uses TRBV20-1 and TRBJ1-1; D gene unclear. CDR1 DFQATT and CDR2 SNEGSKA come from the germline V gene (reference sequence). The CDR3 spans 14 residues. The CDR3: CSAGDSRTGAEAFF. The CDR3 coding sequence is TGCAGTGCTGGAGATTCTCGGACCGGCGCTGAAGCTTTCTTT.

The V and J genes are TRBV7-8 and TRBJ1-1, with TRBD1 matching over 7 bases. Germline V gives CDR1 SGHVS, CDR2 FQNEAQ. Trimming cost V 5 bases and J 3 bases; bases outside gene matches: 9. The CDR3 has 15 residues. The CDR3 DNA is TGTGCCAGCAGCGCCGAGGGGGCTCGATACACTGAAGCTTTCTTT. As protein: CASSAEGARYTEAFF.

The chain employs TRBV27 and TRBJ1-5; D perhaps matches TRBD1 (6 bases). The germline CDR1 and CDR2 sequences are MNHEY and SMNVEV (reference sequence). V lost 3 bases and J lost 3, with 9 bases in between. The CDR3 loop spans 14 amino acids. The CDR3 sequence: CASSFQGHNQPQHF. The CDR3 DNA follows: TGTGCCAGCAGTTTCCAGGGGCACAATCAGCCCCAGCATTTT.

The genes are TRBV15 and TRBJ2-7, with 7 bases lining up with TRBD1. In germline, CDR1 is LNHNV, CDR2 YYDKDF (reference sequence). The CDR3 is 16 amino acids. Trimming removed 0 bases from V and 1 base from J; junction bases left unmatched: 6. The CDR3 coding sequence is TGTGCCACCAGCAGAGATCAGGGACAGCGGTCCTACGAGCAGTACTTC. This sequence encodes CATSRDQGQRSYEQYF.

This clonotype was detected ten times or more. This chain links TRBV29-1 with TRBJ1-2; no clear D. Germline CDR1 reads SQVTM; CDR2 reads ANQGSEA. There are 13 residues in the CDR3. The V and J ends lost 3 bases and 4 bases respectively, with 12 bases between them. Here the CDR3 DNA reads TGCAGCGTTGATTCCGGGCGCGGCTATGGCTACACCTTC. Amino acid sequence: CSVDSGRGYGYTF.

The chain recombines TRBV7-3 with TRBJ2-7; TRBD1 aligns across 7 bases. V shed 5 bases, J shed 5 bases, and the junction held 12 bases outside the gene matches. Looked up from germline, CDR1 is SGHTA and CDR2 is FQGTGA. CDR3 length: 15 residues. CDR3 in DNA: TGTGCCAGCAGCCCCGCCCCGGACAGGCCGCACGAGCAGTACTTC. Protein: CASSPAPDRPHEQYF.

This chain links TRBV15 with TRBJ2-7; D possibly corresponds to TRBD1 (6 bases). This CDR3 has 15 amino acids. Trimming pared 0 bases from V and 7 bases from J, leaving 16 bases between. Per germline, CDR1 LNHNV and CDR2 YYDKDF (reference sequence). Here the CDR3 reads CATSRDMAGASEQYF. CDR3 sequence (DNA): TGTGCCACCAGCAGAGATATGGCAGGGGCGTCGGAGCAGTACTTC.

The chain carries TRBV5-4 and TRBJ2-7, with a possible D match to TRBD1 (6 bases). The CDR3 has 14 amino acids. The ends were cut back, 1 base at V and 6 bases at J, with 14 bases in the middle. Germline CDR1 is SGHNT and CDR2 is YYREEE (reference sequence). In nucleotides, the CDR3 is TGTGCCAGCAGCTTGCCCCCAGGGGTTGGCGAGCAGTACTTC. The encoded protein is CASSLPPGVGEQYF.

This clonotype was counted ten times or more. The rearrangement uses TRBV10-3 and TRBJ1-5; 7 bases fit TRBD1. CDR3 length equals 14 residues. Looked up from germline, CDR1 is ENHRY and CDR2 is SYGVKD. Trimming removed 10 bases from V and 0 bases from J; junction bases left unmatched: 6. CDR3 residues: CATWDSNSNQPQHF. The CDR3 DNA reads as TGTGCCACCTGGGACAGTAATAGCAATCAGCCCCAGCATTTT.

As for this clonotype: A much larger clone sits a single nucleotide away, making a read error possible. This chain uses TRBV19 with TRBJ2-2; TRBD1 matches at 9 bases. The CDR3 extends over 14 amino acids. After removal of 8 bases from V and 3 bases from J, the junction contained 4 bases not matched to a gene. Germline V gives CDR1 LNHDA, CDR2 SQIVND (reference sequence). The CDR3 protein is CASGQGRDTGELFF. CDR3 bases: TGTGCCAGTGGACAGGGGAGGGACACCGGGGAGCTGTTTTTT.

This clonotype was seen many times. The gene calls are TRBV5-8 and TRBJ1-6; no definite D call. The ends were cut back, 4 bases at V and 7 bases at J, with 21 bases in the middle. CDR3 length equals 17 residues. Germline V lookup: CDR1 SGHTS, CDR2 YDEGEE. The CDR3: CASSRSWAKRSNSPLHF. DNA for the CDR3: TGTGCCAGCAGCCGGTCGTGGGCCAAAAGGTCCAATTCACCCCTCCACTTT.

This clonotype has at least ten counts. The chain joins TRBV20-1 to TRBJ1-5, with D perhaps matching TRBD1 (5 bases). The V end was cut by 3 bases, the J end by 5 bases, with 11 bases between. The CDR3 loop spans 13 amino acids. Germline V gene sequence: CDR1 DFQATT, CDR2 SNEGSKA (reference sequence). The CDR3 DNA reads TGCAGTGCTAGCAGCAGGGTGGATCAGCCCCAGCATTTT. Translation: CSASSRVDQPQHF.

The chain joins TRBV4-2 to TRBJ1-6; no clear D. There are 19 residues in the CDR3. V lost 4 bases to trimming and J lost 4 bases, with 23 bases between them. Germline values: CDR1 LGHNA, CDR2 YNFKEQ. The CDR3 reads CASSPHNKIRTEYNSPLHF. DNA of the CDR3: TGTGCCAGCAGCCCCCATAATAAGATACGGACGGAGTATAATTCACCCCTCCACTTT.

The CDR3, as DNA: TGTGCCAGCAGCGCCTGGGGTGGCGGGAGCGAGCAGTACTTC. It translates to CASSAWGGGSEQYF. This chain connects TRBV9 to TRBJ2-7; 7 bases map to TRBD2. Germline CDR1 reads SGDLS; CDR2 reads YYNGEE. There are 14 residues in the CDR3. Unmatched junction bases numbered 9, after V lost 3 bases and J lost 6 bases.

Details on this clonotype: A much larger clone differs by one base, so this may be a read error. This chain links TRBV20-1 with TRBJ1-5, with D tentatively TRBD1 (5 bases). V lost 5 bases and J 7 bases, leaving 18 bases between the germline ends. CDR1 is DFQATT and CDR2 is SNEGSKA in the germline V gene (reference sequence). The CDR3 runs 14 residues. CDR3 in DNA: TGCAGTGCTGGTGGTGCGGGGGGAGGGCAGCCCCAGCATTTT. Translation: CSAGGAGGGQPQHF.

As regards this clonotype: With a much larger clone just one base away, this may be a read error. This chain joins TRBV2 and TRBJ2-7; D unclear. This CDR3 spans 12 amino acids. Germline CDR1 SNHLY, CDR2 FYNNEI. The CDR3 here is CAVGSFSYEQCF. In DNA, the CDR3 is TGTGCCGTCGGCAGTTTCTCCTACGAGCAGTGCTTC.

The table lists this clonotype with many counts. The chain carries TRBV5-6 and TRBJ2-7; D ambiguous. This CDR3 has 14 residues. V was trimmed by 5 bases and J by 3 bases, leaving 15 bases between them. Germline CDR1 SGHDT, CDR2 YYEEEE. CDR3 sequence reads: CASRFGAQGYEQYF. The CDR3 DNA sequence: TGTGCCAGCAGATTCGGAGCCCAAGGCTACGAGCAGTACTTC. The whole variable domain, filled in from reference TRBV5-6 and TRBJ2-7, reads DAGVTQSPTHLIKTRGQQVTLRCSPKSGHDTVSWYQQALGQGPQFIFQYYEEEERQRGNFPDRFSGHQFPNYSSELNVNALLLGDSALYLCASRFGAQGYEQYFGPGTRLTVT.

This clonotype was recorded at least ten times. CDR3 region: CASRNRQGNTGELFF. For the CDR3, the DNA is TGTGCCAGCAGAAATCGACAGGGGAACACCGGGGAGCTGTTTTTT. The rearrangement uses TRBV7-9 and TRBJ2-2; 7 bases line up with TRBD1. CDR1 is SEHNR and CDR2 is FQNEAQ in the germline V gene (reference sequence). The length of the CDR3 is 15 residues. Losses at the gene ends were 6 bases for V and 1 base for J; bases not matched to a gene: 5. The whole variable domain, filled in from reference TRBV7-9 and TRBJ2-2, reads DTGVSQNPRHKITKRGQNVTFRCDPISEHNRLYWYRQTLGQGPEFLTYFQNEAQLEKSRLLSDRFSAERPKGSFSTLEIQRTEQGDSAMYLCASRNRQGNTGELFFGEGSRLTVL.

This clonotype came up many times. This chain uses TRBV7-9 with TRBJ1-4, with D hard to call. Germline values: CDR1 SEHNR, CDR2 FQNEAQ (reference sequence). V was cut by 2 bases and J by 0 bases, with 10 bases left in between. The CDR3 has 16 residues. The CDR3 protein is CASSLRVTSTNEKLFF. For the CDR3, the DNA is TGTGCCAGCAGCTTAAGGGTGACATCAACTAATGAAAAACTGTTTTTT.

The chain carries TRBV15 and TRBJ1-4, with D maybe TRBD1 (6 bases). V lost 5 bases, J lost 3 bases, and 13 bases lay in between. Germline V gene lookup returns CDR1 LNHNV and CDR2 YYDKDF (reference sequence). CDR3 size: 15 residues. The CDR3 is CATSGGGASNEKLFF. The CDR3 bases are TGTGCCACCAGCGGGGGGGGGGCTTCTAATGAAAAACTGTTTTTT.

This clonotype showed up many times. The rearrangement uses TRBV12-3 or TRBV12-4 and TRBJ1-1; TRBD1 matches at 12 bases. V lost 5 bases and J lost 10; bases outside the gene matches: 14. The CDR3 runs 16 residues. The CDR3 coding sequence is TGTGCCAGCAGTCCCCGCCGGGACAGGGGGCGGAGGGGAGCTTTCTTT. It is translated as CASSPRRDRGRRGAFF.

This chain links TRBV10-3 with TRBJ2-2; TRBD2 matches at 8 bases. The CDR3 length is 13 residues. The junction had 2 bases not matched to a gene; V was cut back by 8 bases and J by 3 bases. Germline CDR1 is ENHRY and CDR2 is SYGVKD. CDR3 sequence: CAIGTRDTGELFF. CDR3 DNA: TGTGCCATCGGGACTAGGGACACCGGGGAGCTGTTTTTT.

Points on this clonotype: A much more abundant neighbour one base away suggests this may be a read error. The CDR3 is CAGSYRAGVEKLFF. The CDR3 coding sequence is TGTGCCGGCAGTTATCGGGCAGGGGTGGAAAAACTGTTTTTT. The V and J genes are TRBV6-5 and TRBJ1-4, with D maybe TRBD1 (6 bases). The CDR3 length is 14 residues. Germline V gives CDR1 MNHEY, CDR2 SVGAGI.